This is a list of T cell receptor beta chains from one sample in a study of early T cells in non-severe SARS-CoV-2 infection. TCRdb analysed the 5' RACE reads with MiXCR anew, one entry per CDR3 protein. The repertoire holds some 39,000 distinct CDR3 sequences, roughly 7.3% seen once, with just over 8% in the top ten. The sequencing sample was made of whole blood. These receptors all come from an adult who was a healthcare worker with PCR-confirmed SARS-CoV-2 infection or an uninfected control (not recorded which). CDR3s include the opening cysteine and the closing phenylalanine or tryptophan. D genes are given only for firm matches. Rows give clone size only sometimes, using once, few, many, or a class for an expanded clone.

.	TRBJ1-1	.	TRBV12-3/TRBV12-4	TGTGCCAGCAGTTTGCAGAAAACAACTGGAGCTTTCTTT	CASSLQKTTGAFF
TRBD2	TRBJ2-3	many	TRBV28	TGTGCCAGCAGTTTTGGCGGGGGGCTTTATACGCAGTATTTT	CASSFGGGLYTQYF
.	TRBJ1-4	few	TRBV28	TGTGCCAGCAGTTTGCCGCCAGGGAGGCTCAATGAAAAACTGTTTTTT	CASSLPPGRLNEKLFF
.	TRBJ1-5	.	TRBV3-2	TGTGCCACCAAGGTTGCTGGGAATAGGAGAAATCAGCCCCAGCATTTT	CATKVAGNRRNQPQHF
.	TRBJ1-1	.	TRBV14	TGTGCCAGCAGCCAAGTTCAGGGGTCGATGAACACTGAAGCTTTCTTT	CASSQVQGSMNTEAFF
.	TRBJ2-1	few	TRBV28	TGTGCCAGCAGTTCCCTCCGTTCCTACAATGAGCAGTTCTTC	CASSSLRSYNEQFF
.	TRBJ2-5	few	TRBV4-2	TGTGCCAGCAGCCAAGACCCCGGGGGGCCAAAAGGAGAGACCCAGTACTTC	CASSQDPGGPKGETQYF
TRBD1	TRBJ2-7	many	TRBV6-5	TGTGCCAGCAGTTCCGGGACAGGGGTAAACGAGCAGTACTTC	CASSSGTGVNEQYF
.	TRBJ2-3	few	TRBV7-6	TGTGCCAGCAGCTTAGGGGGGGAACCAGATACGCAGTATTTT	CASSLGGEPDTQYF
.	TRBJ1-5	.	TRBV2	TGTGCCAGCAGTCTCGAACCGAGCCCGGTTGGCAATCAGCCCCAGCATTTT	CASSLEPSPVGNQPQHF
.	TRBJ1-2	many	TRBV12-3/TRBV12-4	TGTGCCAGCAGTTTAGGATCGGGGACAACGGGCTACACCTTC	CASSLGSGTTGYTF
TRBD2	TRBJ2-4	many	TRBV6-1	TGTGCCAGCACTAGCGGGGGAAACATTCAGTACTTC	CASTSGGNIQYF
TRBD2	TRBJ2-1	few	TRBV12-3/TRBV12-4	TGTGCCAGCAGTTTAGGGAGGTCTAGCGGGGGGGTGCTGGATGAGCAGTTCTTC	CASSLGRSSGGVLDEQFF
.	TRBJ1-1	.	TRBV27	TGTGCCAGCAGTTTAGGTGGGAAGGGCACTGAAGCTTTCTTT	CASSLGGKGTEAFF
.	TRBJ2-1	many	TRBV30	TGTGCCTGGAGTGTCGCGGTCGGTGAGCAGTTCTTC	CAWSVAVGEQFF
TRBD1	TRBJ1-1	many	TRBV13	TGTGCCAGCAGCCGCCGAGACCAGGGGGTCGCTTTCTTT	CASSRRDQGVAFF
.	TRBJ2-3	medium-sized	TRBV7-2	TGTGCCAGCAGTTTCAGCACAGATACGCAGTATTTT	CASSFSTDTQYF
TRBD2	TRBJ2-3	.	TRBV10-3	TGTGCCATCAGTGATCCGGGAGGGTCAGGGGAGTATACGCAGTATTTT	CAISDPGGSGEYTQYF
TRBD1	TRBJ2-2	few	TRBV7-2	TGTGCCAGCAGCTCTCCCCCCACAGGGGTTCGGAACACCGGGGAGCTGTTTTTT	CASSSPPTGVRNTGELFF
.	TRBJ1-2	many	TRBV10-2	TGCGCCAGCAGTGCGGCTCTGGGCCGCCCGAGTTTGGCGGACTATGGCTACACCTTC	CASSAALGRPSLADYGYTF
TRBD2	TRBJ2-7	few	TRBV7-8	TGTGCCAGCAGCCCGACTAGCGGCCACTCCTACGAGCAGTACTTC	CASSPTSGHSYEQYF
.	TRBJ1-2	few	TRBV20-1	TGCAGTGCTAGAGTGGGGGGCTATGGCTACACCTTC	CSARVGGYGYTF
.	TRBJ2-5	many	TRBV19	TGTGCCAGTAGTATTCGCGGAGACATTATGTACCAAGAGACCCAGTACTTC	CASSIRGDIMYQETQYF
.	TRBJ2-5	many	TRBV6-2/TRBV6-3	TGTGCCAGCAGTTACTCGACACGCGAGACCCAGTACTTC	CASSYSTRETQYF
.	TRBJ1-1	many	TRBV7-9	TGTGCCAGCAGCTTTACAGCCTTGAACACTGAAGCTTTCTTT	CASSFTALNTEAFF
TRBD2	TRBJ2-3	few	TRBV20-1	TGCAGTGCTACGTCCCTAGCGGCCGCCGCTAGCACAGATACGCAGTATTTT	CSATSLAAAASTDTQYF
TRBD1	TRBJ2-7	.	TRBV7-8	TGTGCCAGCAGCTTTCAGGGGGCCTCCTACGAGCAGTACTTC	CASSFQGASYEQYF
.	TRBJ2-1	few	TRBV5-1	TGCGCCAGCAGCTCACAGGTCTACAATGAGCAGTTCTTC	CASSSQVYNEQFF
.	TRBJ1-2	.	TRBV20-1	TGCAGTGCTAGAGAGGAGGTTACGCGCGGCTACACCTTC	CSAREEVTRGYTF
TRBD1	TRBJ1-1	many	TRBV7-9	TGTGCCAGCAGCTCGGAGACAGGGGGACGGGACACTGAAGCTTTCTTT	CASSSETGGRDTEAFF
.	TRBJ2-3	few	TRBV7-2	TGTGCCAGCAGCCCCGATTCCAGGAGAGATACGCAGTATTTT	CASSPDSRRDTQYF
TRBD1	TRBJ1-2	few	TRBV7-2	TGTGCCAGCAGCTTAGACGGCAGGGACAGCTATGGCTACACCTTC	CASSLDGRDSYGYTF
TRBD1	TRBJ2-5	many	TRBV5-4	TGTGCCAGCAGCTCTACAGGGGCCGAAGAGACCCAGTACTTC	CASSSTGAEETQYF
.	TRBJ2-3	many	TRBV21-1	TGTGCCTCCCGACAGGGAGGCACAGATACGCAGTATTTT	CASRQGGTDTQYF
.	TRBJ2-3	few	TRBV7-2	TGTGCCAGCTCCCTCGCCAGACACACAGATACGCAGTATTTT	CASSLARHTDTQYF
.	TRBJ2-5	.	TRBV20-1	TGCAGTCGCGGCCACCTAGAGACCCAGTACTTC	CSRGHLETQYF
TRBD1	TRBJ2-7	few	TRBV29-1	TGCAGCGTCCTCCAATTCGGGACAGGGGGAGGAGAGCAGTACTTC	CSVLQFGTGGGEQYF
.	TRBJ1-6	few	TRBV9	TGTGCCAGCAACCCCGAGGGTAATTCACCCCTCCACTTT	CASNPEGNSPLHF
.	TRBJ2-3	few	TRBV11-2	TGTGCCAGCACCTTTCGGACCCCGGTGGGCACAGATACGCAGTATTTT	CASTFRTPVGTDTQYF
TRBD2	TRBJ2-1	many	TRBV19	TGTGCCAGTACCCTAGCGGGGGGGCCTTCTATAAGTGAGCAGTTCTTC	CASTLAGGPSISEQFF
.	TRBJ2-3	many	TRBV7-9	TGTGCCAGCAGCTTAGATCTGGGAACCACAGATACGCAGTATTTT	CASSLDLGTTDTQYF